Listed here are 13 T cell receptor beta chains from one sample, sequenced in a study of blood T cell repertoires in COVID-19. The assay was immunoSEQ multiplex PCR, and TCRdb's table has in-frame clones only and misses some. Of some 450,000 clones listed, over 85% were seen once; the top ten hold about 0.91%. The sample taken for sequencing was peripheral blood. These receptor sequences come from a man between 18 and 35 years old with COVID-19, enrolled during active disease.

This clone was observed a handful of times. The chain uses TRBV10-1 and TRBJ2-2; a weak D match, TRBD1 (6 bases). The CDR3 spans 15 residues. V lost 4 bases to trimming and J lost 5 bases, with 14 bases between them. CDR1 is WNHNN and CDR2 is SYGVQD in the germline V gene (reference sequence). CDR3 in amino acids: CASSALQGGTGELFF. The CDR3 nucleotides are TGCGCCAGCAGTGCCCTACAGGGTGGGACCGGGGAGCTGTTTTTT.

CDR3 residues: CASSAKGQGATDTQYF. CDR3 bases: TGTGCCAGCAGTGCTAAGGGACAGGGGGCCACAGATACGCAGTATTTT. The chain combines TRBV25-1 with TRBJ2-3, with TRBD1 matching over 12 bases. The CDR3 has 16 amino acids. CDR1 and CDR2 from the germline V gene are MGHDK and SYGVNS. The junction had 4 bases not matched to a gene; V was cut back by 4 bases and J by 2 bases.

The chain carries TRBV9 and TRBJ1-2; maybe TRBD1 (5 bases). Per the germline V gene, CDR1 is SGDLS and CDR2 is YYNGEE. The CDR3 is 16 amino acids. Between the trimmed V and J ends, which lost 4 bases and 0 bases, there was a span of 16 bases. CDR3 nucleotide sequence: TGTGCCAGCAGCCCCCGAGGGAGGGGCACTAACTATGGCTACACCTTC. Translated, it gives CASSPRGRGTNYGYTF.

This chain uses TRBV10-2 with TRBJ2-7; 7 positions agree with TRBD2. Germline assignment: CDR1 WSHSY and CDR2 SAAADI. Trimming took 2 bases from V and 6 from J; bases not matched to a gene: 10. There are 15 residues in the CDR3. CDR3 nucleotides: TGCGCCAGCAGTGAGGTCGCGGGAGTTTCGTCCGAGCAGTACTTC. Its protein is CASSEVAGVSSEQYF.

The genes are TRBV18 and TRBJ1-2, with 7 bases lining up with TRBD1. This CDR3 has 16 amino acids. Germline lookup yields CDR1 KGHSH and CDR2 LQKENI. The trim removed 3 bases at V and 1 base at J, leaving 8 bases unmatched. DNA for the CDR3: TGTGCCAGCTCACCGAGGACAGGAGACCGTAACTATGGCTACACCTTC. Protein: CASSPRTGDRNYGYTF.

The chain recombines TRBV29-1 with TRBJ2-2, with 7 nucleotides matching TRBD1. Looked up from germline, CDR1 is SQVTM and CDR2 is ANQGSEA. The CDR3 has 14 residues. After removal of 4 bases from V and 2 bases from J, the junction contained 4 bases not matched to a gene. The CDR3 protein is CSVAAGGNTGELFF. The CDR3, as DNA: TGCAGCGTTGCGGCAGGGGGAAACACCGGGGAGCTGTTTTTT.

The V and J genes are TRBV7-8 and TRBJ2-3; 12 bases match TRBD2. Germline CDR1 reads SGHVS; CDR2 reads FQNEAQ. The CDR3 extends over 17 amino acids. Losses at the gene ends were 5 bases for V and 3 bases for J; bases not matched to a gene: 9. The CDR3 region has the DNA TGTGCCAGCAGCCCCCCCGGACTAGCGGGGATTACAGATACGCAGTATTTT. It specifies CASSPPGLAGITDTQYF.

There are a few counts of this clone. The chain recombines TRBV6-5 with TRBJ1-4; no reliable D call. Germline V CDR1 and CDR2: MNHEY, SVGAGI. Deletions cut 4 bases from V and 6 bases from J, with 15 bases between. The CDR3 has 15 amino acids. For the CDR3, the DNA is TGTGCCAGCAGTTTTTTTCCCTGGAGAGATGAAAAACTGTTTTTT. Its translation: CASSFFPWRDEKLFF.

This clone occurred once. This chain joins TRBV7-9 and TRBJ2-7, with D possibly matching TRBD2 (5 bases). In germline, CDR1 is SEHNR, CDR2 FQNEAQ (reference sequence). Trimming removed 0 bases at V and 6 bases at J, with 12 bases between. The CDR3 has 14 amino acids. The CDR3 loop reads CASSLALGWGEQYF. The DNA of the CDR3 is TGTGCCAGCAGCTTAGCACTAGGATGGGGCGAGCAGTACTTC.

This clone was seen only a few times. The chain is built from TRBV6-5 and TRBJ1-1, with D uncertain. The germline V and J ends were trimmed by 2 bases and 1 base, with 5 bases remaining between them. Germline CDR1 MNHEY, CDR2 SVGAGI. The length of the CDR3 is 13 residues. Here the CDR3 DNA reads TGTGCCAGCAGTTACGAGGAGAACACTGAAGCTTTCTTT. Residues: CASSYEENTEAFF.

The chain recombines TRBV24-1 with TRBJ1-1; perhaps TRBD1 as D (5 bases). The CDR3 spans 12 residues. Germline assignment: CDR1 KGHDR and CDR2 SFDVKD. Trimming removed 4 bases at V and 4 bases at J, with 6 bases between. The CDR3 loop is CATSDGGTEAFF. The CDR3 DNA reads TGTGCCACCAGTGACGGGGGCACTGAAGCTTTCTTT.

The CDR3 loop reads CASSSRLAGSPGTQYF. CDR3 in DNA: TGTGCCAGCAGCTCACGGCTGGCGGGATCCCCAGGTACGCAGTATTTT. The gene calls are TRBV5-4 and TRBJ2-3; TRBD2 is a possible D gene (6 bases). The germline V gene has CDR1 SGHNT and CDR2 YYREEE (reference sequence). This CDR3 has 16 residues. V gave up 3 bases and J gave up 8 bases, with 22 bases separating them.

The CDR3 DNA reads TGTGCCAGCAGCGCGGGCTTTCTGGGGAAGGACGGGGAGCTGTTTTTT. Encoded protein: CASSAGFLGKDGELFF. The V gene is TRBV7-2, the J gene TRBJ2-2; maybe TRBD2 (5 bases). The germline V gene encodes CDR1 SGHTA and CDR2 FQGNSA. Trimming stripped 5 bases from V and 7 bases from J, with 20 bases between. CDR3 length: 16 residues.